This passage covers 21 T cell receptor beta chains from one sample sequenced in a study of blood T cell repertoires in COVID-19. Some clones are missing from TCRdb's copy, which holds only in-frame ones; the method was immunoSEQ multiplex PCR. The profile shows about 63,000 clones, 81% of them singletons. The source material was peripheral blood. The source of these receptors is a man aged 55-75 years with COVID-19, enrolled during active disease.

This clone was counted a single time. The rearrangement uses TRBV11-2 and TRBJ2-3; a possible D gene is TRBD2 (5 bases). Trimming removed 1 base at V and 4 bases at J, with 9 bases between. The CDR3 runs 14 residues. Germline V CDR1 and CDR2: SGHAT, FQNNGV. The CDR3 region has the DNA TGTGCCAGCAGCTTAGGTAGCGCCCCAGATACGCAGTATTTT. Protein sequence: CASSLGSAPDTQYF.

This chain joins TRBV5-5 and TRBJ1-1, with D possibly matching TRBD1 (5 bases). Per germline, CDR1 SGHKS and CDR2 YYEKEE (reference sequence). The germline V and J ends were trimmed by 0 bases and 0 bases, with 15 bases remaining between them. CDR3 length: 17 amino acids. The CDR3 loop is CASSLVVGAGVNTEAFF. The CDR3 DNA is TGTGCCAGCAGCTTGGTGGTTGGGGCGGGGGTGAACACTGAAGCTTTCTTT.

This rearrangement joins TRBV5-8 to TRBJ2-7; 9 bases line up with TRBD1. The V gene's germline CDR1 is SGHTS and CDR2 YDEGEE. This CDR3 contains 14 residues. Germline trimming cut 4 bases from V and 2 bases from J; bases unmatched to any gene: 4. This CDR3 reads CASSMGQGTYEQYF. The CDR3 bases are TGTGCCAGCAGCATGGGACAGGGAACCTACGAGCAGTACTTC.

The gene calls are TRBV28 and TRBJ1-2; no reliable D call. Trimming removed 5 bases from V and 8 bases from J, with 12 bases in between. The CDR3 extends over 12 amino acids. Germline V CDR1 and CDR2: MDHEN, SYDVKM. This CDR3 is CASSPSVGGYTF. Written as DNA, the CDR3 is TGTGCCAGCAGTCCGTCAGTCGGGGGCTACACCTTC.

This clone was observed once. The rearrangement uses TRBV7-9 and TRBJ1-2, with 10 bases aligning to TRBD1. V was pared by 5 bases and J by 4 bases, with 7 bases of the junction left unmatched. There are 15 residues in the CDR3. Germline V gene sequence: CDR1 SEHNR, CDR2 FQNEAQ (reference sequence). DNA of the CDR3: TGTGCCAGCAGCCCTCCGGGACAGGGGACCTATGGCTACACCTTC. Its translation is CASSPPGQGTYGYTF.

This chain links TRBV14 with TRBJ1-1; TRBD1 matches 8 bases. Germline CDR1 is SGHDN and CDR2 is FVKESK. The CDR3 loop spans 17 amino acids. V shed 2 bases, J shed 4 bases, and the junction held 12 bases outside the gene matches. This CDR3 reads CASSQKGQGWRGTEAFF. As DNA, the CDR3 is TGTGCCAGCAGCCAAAAAGGACAGGGATGGAGAGGCACTGAAGCTTTCTTT.

The chain joins TRBV7-9 to TRBJ1-1; D remains unclear. The CDR3 covers 14 residues. Germline lookup yields CDR1 SEHNR and CDR2 FQNEAQ (reference sequence). V lost 4 bases, J lost 5 bases, and 14 bases lay in between. The CDR3 spells CASSSGGKGTEAFF. DNA for the CDR3: TGTGCCAGCAGCTCAGGAGGCAAAGGGACTGAAGCTTTCTTT.

The chain recombines TRBV5-1 with TRBJ2-6; TRBD1 might be the D (5 bases). Between the trimmed V and J ends, which lost 4 bases and 4 bases, there was a span of 15 bases. The CDR3 has 16 residues. The V gene's germline CDR1 is SGHRS and CDR2 YFSETQ. The CDR3 DNA is TGCGCCAGCAGCCCAGGTAGGGGCACCGGGGCCAACGTCCTGACTTTC. The encoded protein is CASSPGRGTGANVLTF.

The genes are TRBV6-2 or TRBV6-3 and TRBJ2-1; the match to TRBD2 covers 8 bases. J gave up 10 bases and V 6 bases, and 11 bases lay outside the gene matches. Germline V gene sequence: CDR1 MNHEY, CDR2 SVGEGT. CDR3 length: 14 residues. Written as DNA, the CDR3 is TGTGCCAGCAGCCGCTCCTTGTCTAGCGGGGAGCAGTTCTTC. Translated, it gives CASSRSLSSGEQFF.

This clone turned up a few times. V gene TRBV11-3 combines with J gene TRBJ2-3, with D possibly TRBD1 on 5 matching bases. The germline V and J ends were trimmed by 4 bases and 2 bases, with 10 bases remaining between them. Per the germline V gene, CDR1 is SGHNT and CDR2 is YENEEA. The CDR3 has 14 residues. The CDR3 nucleotides are TGTGCCAGCAGCTCTCAGGGCCCCACAGATACGCAGTATTTT. Residues: CASSSQGPTDTQYF. The complete variable domain, with remaining parts taken from reference TRBV11-3 and TRBJ2-3, reads EAGVVQSPRYKIIEKKQPVAFWCNPISGHNTLYWYLQNLGQGPELLIRYENEEAVDDSQLPKDRFSAERLKGVDSTLKIQPAELGDSAVYLCASSSQGPTDTQYFGPGTRLTVL.

This rearrangement joins TRBV6-6 to TRBJ1-6, with a possible D match to TRBD1 (6 bases). This CDR3 is built from 13 residues. The germline gives CDR1 MNHNY, CDR2 SVGAGI (reference sequence). Trimming left V 3 bases short and J 9 bases short, with 9 bases between. The CDR3 is CASSYEGVSPLHF. The CDR3 DNA reads as TGTGCCAGCAGTTATGAGGGGGTTTCACCCCTCCACTTT.

This chain uses TRBV19 with TRBJ2-3, with 11 bases fitting TRBD2. The V gene end was trimmed by 4 bases and the J gene end by 3 bases; junction bases not matched to a gene: 6. Germline CDR1 LNHDA, CDR2 SQIVND (reference sequence). The CDR3 covers 16 residues. CDR3 in DNA: TGTGCCAGTAGTACAGGAACTAGCGGGAGAACAGATACGCAGTATTTT. Its protein is CASSTGTSGRTDTQYF.

The chain employs TRBV19 and TRBJ1-6; D is perhaps TRBD1 (6 bases). The CDR3 has 15 amino acids. The germline V gene encodes CDR1 LNHDA and CDR2 SQIVND (reference sequence). Between the trimmed V and J ends, which lost 3 bases and 1 base, there was a span of 7 bases. In DNA form, the CDR3 reads TGTGCCAGTAGTATCCAGGGGTCCTATAATTCACCCCTCCACTTT. Its translation is CASSIQGSYNSPLHF.

The rearrangement uses TRBV6-5 and TRBJ1-5; maybe TRBD1 (6 bases). Looked up from germline, CDR1 is MNHEY and CDR2 is SVGAGI. The CDR3 has 15 residues. The V and J ends lost 6 bases and 6 bases respectively, with 18 bases between them. The CDR3 region is CASSGQTGIGQPQHF. The CDR3, as DNA: TGTGCCAGCAGCGGACAGACTGGTATCGGTCAGCCCCAGCATTTT.

This clone was found a few times. The chain combines TRBV5-1 with TRBJ2-7; perhaps TRBD2 as D (5 bases). Trimming cost V 1 base and J 6 bases, with 14 bases left between them. Germline CDR1 and CDR2: SGHRS and YFSETQ. The CDR3 totals 14 residues. The chain's CDR3 is CASSLSGDYGEQYF. In DNA, the CDR3 is TGCGCCAGCAGCTTGAGCGGTGATTACGGCGAGCAGTACTTC.

This clone has a handful of counts. This rearrangement joins TRBV30 to TRBJ2-2; no definite D call. Deletions cut 7 bases from V and 5 bases from J, with 8 bases between. CDR3 length: 11 amino acids. Per germline, CDR1 GTSNPN and CDR2 SVGIG (reference sequence). CDR3 bases: TGTGCCTACGAGAGAACCGGGGAGCTGTTTTTT. Translation gives CAYERTGELFF.

The count of this clone is one. The V gene is TRBV10-3, the J gene TRBJ1-1, with D maybe TRBD1 (5 bases). The CDR3 has 15 residues. Germline CDR1 ENHRY, CDR2 SYGVKD. Deletions cut 3 bases from V and 6 bases from J, with 17 bases between. CDR3 sequence: CAISESPGGTPEAFF. The CDR3 DNA sequence: TGTGCCATCAGTGAATCGCCGGGGGGGACTCCTGAAGCTTTCTTT.

The J gene is TRBJ2-2, the V gene TRBV3-1 (or the pseudogene TRBV3-2); maybe TRBD2 (7 bases). Looked up from germline, CDR1 is LGHDT and CDR2 is YNNKEL (reference sequence). The CDR3 length is 16 residues. V shed 1 base and J shed 4 bases, with 13 bases lying between them. CDR3 DNA sequence: TGTGCCAGCAGCCAAGCCGGGGGGCACGGCACCGGGGAGCTGTTTTTT. Residues: CASSQAGGHGTGELFF.

This chain uses TRBV2 with TRBJ2-7, with D possibly matching TRBD1 (5 bases). The germline gives CDR1 SNHLY, CDR2 FYNNEI. The ends were cut back, 3 bases at V and 0 bases at J, with 9 bases in the middle. This CDR3 is built from 14 residues. As DNA, the CDR3 is TGTGCCAGCAGTGACCAGGGCCCCTCCTACGAGCAGTACTTC. Translated: CASSDQGPSYEQYF.

This clone was detected only once. CDR3: CASSAPENTEAFF. In nucleotides, the CDR3 is TGTGCCAGCAGTGCCCCAGAGAACACTGAAGCTTTCTTT. J is TRBJ1-1 and V is TRBV2; no firm D call. Trimming cost V 4 bases and J 1 base, with 7 bases left between them. CDR3 length: 13 amino acids. The germline CDR1 and CDR2 sequences are SNHLY and FYNNEI. Complete variable domain (other parts from reference TRBV2 and TRBJ1-1): EPEVTQTPSHQVTQMGQEVILRCVPISNHLYFYWYRQILGQKVEFLVSFYNNEISEKSEIFDDQFSVERPDGSNFTLKIRSTKLEDSAMYFCASSAPENTEAFFGQGTRLTVV.

The rearrangement joins TRBV9 to TRBJ2-7; D is perhaps TRBD1 (6 bases). V lost 0 bases, J lost 2 bases, and 9 bases lay in between. In germline, CDR1 is SGDLS, CDR2 YYNGEE. The CDR3 loop spans 14 amino acids. CDR3 nucleotide sequence: TGTGCCAGCAGCGTAGCCGGGACAACCTACGAGCAGTACTTC. As protein: CASSVAGTTYEQYF.